This T cell receptor beta chain was obtained from a study of human T cells and chemical hapten exposure. Study-level information: Sensitization was performed using 2% DPC on an approximately 2 cm by approximately 2 cm upper inner arm skin site.

Time point of the sample: patch test 1, 2 weeks after DPC sensitization. The treatment is: therapeutic diphenylcyclopropenone sensitization with weekly scalp DPC. This clonotype was observed a few times. The antigen is not known. Broader study findings: The formation of large CDR3 similarity clusters by expanded TCRs significantly exceeded that of controls.

TCRdb recomputed calls from the RACE reads with MiXCR, one row per CDR3 protein. This sample has about 120,000 distinct CDR3 sequences, with roughly 13% found just once. This material consisted of whole blood, taken in connection with sensitization to the hapten diphenylcyclopropenone (DPC). The receptor's source is a man between 18 and 29 years old with alopecia areata. Some clones in this sample may be carry-over from other donors' samples.

CDR3: CASSPWTGPGTQYF. DNA of the CDR3: TGTGCCAGCAGCCCATGGACCGGCCCCGGTACGCAGTATTTT. The chain has TRBV5-5 and TRBJ2-3, with D unresolved. The V and J ends lost 4 bases and 8 bases respectively, with 17 bases between them. The germline V gene has CDR1 SGHKS and CDR2 YYEKEE (reference sequence). This CDR3 is built from 14 residues.